This T cell receptor (beta chain) was retrieved from a study of identical twins' blood T cells. Study in general: Around 50 million reads covered about six alpha-chain and about six beta-chain libraries. Findings and caveats of the study: Even for out-of-frame TCRbeta, twins reportedly shared V gene usage much more than unrelated donors.

The CDR3 covers 11 residues. Germline-derived CDR1 and CDR2 are SNHLY and FYNNEI. V dropped 10 bases and J dropped 7 bases, with 13 bases sitting between them. Authors' methods: Each donor had about 90,000 to nearly 500,000 clonotypes. One entry per CDR3 protein results from TCRdb running MiXCR on the 5' RACE reads. These V and J calls are TCRdb output, not the study's own analysis. The sample has a few hundred thousand distinct CDR3 sequences, around 30% seen once; the top ten hold 5.5% to 7%. On this clonotype: Its antigen is currently unknown.

Source material: PBMCs. This sequence joins TRBV2 and TRBJ1-1; D unclear. The receptor comes from a woman between 18 and 55 years old in good health. CDR3 in amino acids: CANSGQIEAFF. CDR3 nucleotide sequence: TGTGCCAACAGCGGGCAAATTGAAGCTTTCTTT.